The 19 T cell receptor beta chains in this list originate from one sample, sequenced in a study of control samples from healthy donors and cancer patients. Here immunoSEQ multiplex PCR was the method, and the copy in TCRdb shows in-frame clones only, minus some. The sample includes about 94,000 clones, 90% seen only once; the top ten take over 3%. Sequencing used blood. These receptors were obtained from a woman aged 18 to 35 in good health.

The chain employs TRBV18 and TRBJ2-6, with D maybe TRBD1 (6 bases). V lost 3 bases, J lost 0 bases, and 18 bases lay in between. Per germline, CDR1 KGHSH and CDR2 LQKENI. The CDR3 covers 19 residues. Written as DNA, the CDR3 is TGTGCCAGCTCACCTTATCCCCCAATAGGGGGCTCTGGGGCCAACGTCCTGACTTTC. Protein product: CASSPYPPIGGSGANVLTF.

The chain is built from TRBV7-9 and TRBJ1-1; D call uncertain. The length of the CDR3 is 13 residues. The germline gives CDR1 SEHNR, CDR2 FQNEAQ (reference sequence). The V end lost 3 bases, the J end lost 5 bases, and 10 bases lay between the germline ends. CDR3 residues: CASSLGLGTEAFF. The DNA of the CDR3 is TGTGCCAGCAGCTTGGGTTTGGGGACTGAAGCTTTCTTT.

The chain links TRBV23-1 to TRBJ1-1; D is perhaps TRBD1 (5 bases). TRBV23-1 is placed among ORFs of uncertain function. V was shortened by 4 bases and J by 5 bases, with 17 bases between the two germline ends. This CDR3 spans 15 amino acids. The DNA for the CDR3 is TGCGCCAGCAGTCCAACCTGGCAGGGTTCGACTGAAGCTTTCTTT. This gives the protein CASSPTWQGSTEAFF.

The CDR3 here is CASSLGGANNSPLHF. The CDR3 DNA sequence: TGTGCCAGCAGCTTAGGGGGGGCCAATAATTCACCCCTCCACTTT. The rearrangement uses TRBV7-9 and TRBJ1-6, with a tentative D call TRBD1 (6 bases). The CDR3 length is 15 residues. V lost 1 base to trimming and J lost 5 bases, with 9 bases between them. Per germline, CDR1 SEHNR and CDR2 FQNEAQ (reference sequence).

This chain connects TRBV12-3 or TRBV12-4 to TRBJ1-2; D might be TRBD1 (5 bases). The CDR3 is 13 residues long. Trimming removed 6 bases at V and 5 bases at J, with 13 bases between. This CDR3 is CASSRQTLYGYTF. The CDR3 DNA reads as TGTGCCAGCAGCAGACAGACCCTTTATGGCTACACCTTC.

The chain joins TRBV21-1 to TRBJ1-3. TRBV21-1 represents a pseudogene. The CDR3 totals 16 residues. This CDR3 reads CASRDSGTGGGNTIYF. CDR3 sequence (DNA): TGTGCCAGCAGAGACTCCGGGACCGGTGGGGGGAACACCATATATTTT.

The gene calls are TRBV6-5 and TRBJ1-2; possible D gene TRBD1, 6 bases. The CDR3 runs 15 residues. Between the trimmed V and J ends, which lost 7 bases and 5 bases, there was a span of 20 bases. Germline V gene lookup returns CDR1 MNHEY and CDR2 SVGAGI. CDR3 DNA: TGTGCCAGCATCTACAGGGTGGGGCTAGGGTATGGCTACACCTTC. Translation gives CASIYRVGLGYGYTF.

V and J are TRBV24-1 and TRBJ2-1, with D maybe TRBD2 (7 bases). Trimming stripped 4 bases from V and 2 bases from J, with 20 bases between. The CDR3 contains 18 residues. CDR1 and CDR2 (germline): KGHDR, SFDVKD. CDR3 in amino acids: CATSETRGGGATYNEQFF. CDR3 sequence (DNA): TGTGCCACCAGTGAGACCCGAGGGGGGGGCGCTACCTACAATGAGCAGTTCTTC.

V gene TRBV11-2 combines with J gene TRBJ1-2; D is undetermined. The V gene lost 5 bases and the J gene lost 1 base, with 5 bases spanning the gap. CDR1 is SGHAT and CDR2 is FQNNGV in the germline V gene. This CDR3 is 12 amino acids long. CDR3 sequence reads: CASSAGNYGYTF. The DNA of the CDR3 is TGTGCCAGCAGCGCCGGTAACTATGGCTACACCTTC.

This chain joins TRBV11-3 and TRBJ2-1; 12 bases fit TRBD2. With 3 bases clipped from V and 7 bases from J, the junction kept 7 bases outside the gene matches. Per germline, CDR1 SGHNT and CDR2 YENEEA. The length of the CDR3 is 16 residues. The CDR3 region has the DNA TGTGCCAGCAGCTTGTCGCTAGCGGGGGGGCCAAATGAGCAGTTCTTC. Its protein product is CASSLSLAGGPNEQFF.

This rearrangement joins TRBV6-6 to TRBJ2-2; TRBD1 aligns across 8 bases. V was pared by 5 bases and J by 5 bases, with 4 bases of the junction left unmatched. The CDR3 is 14 residues long. Germline CDR1 is MNHNY and CDR2 is SVGAGI (reference sequence). The CDR3 sequence: CASSEDRVTGELFF. The CDR3 region has the DNA TGTGCCAGCAGTGAGGACAGGGTGACCGGGGAGCTGTTTTTT.

The chain carries TRBV2 and TRBJ2-7; TRBD2 aligns across 8 bases. The V segment lost 4 bases and the J segment 2 bases; nucleotides outside the gene matches: 4. This CDR3 contains 14 residues. Germline V CDR1 and CDR2: SNHLY, FYNNEI. Here the CDR3 reads CASSVQRGTYEQYF. The DNA of the CDR3 is TGTGCCAGCAGTGTCCAGCGGGGGACCTACGAGCAGTACTTC.

The DNA for the CDR3 is TGTGCCAGCCCCCTAGCACTGTCCAAAGTCCACACTGAAGCTTTCTTT. Translating gives CASPLALSKVHTEAFF. The chain couples TRBV7-9 to TRBJ1-1; D gene uncertain. Per the germline V gene, CDR1 is SEHNR and CDR2 is FQNEAQ (reference sequence). The CDR3 has 16 amino acids. Trimming shortened V by 8 bases and J by 3 bases, and 22 bases separated the two germline ends.

This rearrangement joins TRBV6-6 to TRBJ1-3; D not certain. The V gene's germline CDR1 is MNHNY and CDR2 SVGAGI (reference sequence). The CDR3 is made up of 15 amino acids. V lost 7 bases and J 0 bases, leaving 13 bases between the germline ends. The CDR3 bases are TGTGCCAGCACCCGAGGACGGATCTCTGGAAACACCATATATTTT. Translating it yields CASTRGRISGNTIYF.

V usage is TRBV12-3 or TRBV12-4 and J usage is TRBJ1-5; 7 bases agree with TRBD1. There are 13 residues in the CDR3. V lost 6 bases to trimming and J lost 2 bases; unmatched junction nucleotides: 1. For the CDR3, the DNA is TGTGCCAGCAGGACAGGGCGCAATCAGCCCCAGCATTTT. Amino acids: CASRTGRNQPQHF.

In this sample, this clone turned up once. V is TRBV9 and J is TRBJ2-7; D could derive from TRBD1 or TRBD2 (6 bases each). Germline-derived CDR1 and CDR2 are SGDLS and YYNGEE. The CDR3 extends over 13 amino acids. V dropped 3 bases and J dropped 7 bases, with 14 bases sitting between them. The CDR3 nucleotides read TGTGCCAGCAGCGGGGGGCTCGGAGGGGAGCAGTACTTC. Amino acids: CASSGGLGGEQYF.

The chain has TRBV19 and TRBJ1-1, with unresolved D. Germline CDR1 reads LNHDA; CDR2 reads SQIVND (reference sequence). This CDR3 spans 13 amino acids. V dropped 5 bases and J dropped 4 bases, with 11 bases sitting between them. The CDR3 nucleotides read TGTGCCAGTAGTGGGTCTCCGGGCACTGAAGCTTTCTTT. This encodes CASSGSPGTEAFF.

The chain combines TRBV19 with TRBJ1-2, with D tentatively TRBD1 (6 bases). This CDR3 is built from 14 residues. Germline CDR1 LNHDA, CDR2 SQIVND (reference sequence). With 5 bases removed from V and 7 bases from J, the gap between germline ends came to 17 bases. This chain's CDR3 is CASSPDEGHRGYTF. The CDR3 DNA reads as TGTGCCAGTAGTCCCGATGAGGGACACCGTGGCTACACCTTC.

The V call is TRBV5-4, the J call TRBJ2-5; tentative D call: TRBD1 (5 bases). Deletions cut 5 bases from V and 3 bases from J, with 17 bases between. Germline V gene data show CDR1 as SGHNT and CDR2 as YYREEE (reference sequence). The CDR3 totals 15 residues. CDR3 nucleotide sequence: TGTGCCAGCAGTGAATCGACGGCGGACAAAGAGACCCAGTACTTC. This sequence encodes CASSESTADKETQYF. The full variable domain, completed using reference TRBV5-4 and TRBJ2-5, is ETGVTQSPTHLIKTRGQQVTLRCSSQSGHNTVSWYQQALGQGPQFIFQYYREEENGRGNFPPRFSGLQFPNYSSELNVNALELDDSALYLCASSESTADKETQYFGPGTRLLVL.